This entry lists 3 T cell receptor beta chains sequenced from one sample in a study of blood T cell repertoires in COVID-19 (dated by TCRdb to the early 2020s). Library preparation was by the immunoSEQ multiplex PCR assay. Sourced from immuneACCESS, this table was stored by TCRdb with only in-frame sequences that have V and J called. A share of the clones is absent; for the studies checked, an unresolved V gene accounts for under half, and the remainder has no known explanation. The sample has 5,500 to 6,500 clones on record, 88% of them singletons. The ten most abundant clones make up around 6.7% of the sample. Sequenced material: peripheral blood. These receptors were collected from a human donor in a cohort sampled during active COVID-19.

The chain uses TRBV7-9 and TRBJ1-4, with 7 nucleotides matching TRBD1. Trimming cost V 5 bases and J 5 bases; bases outside gene matches: 11. Looked up from germline, CDR1 is SEHNR and CDR2 is FQNEAQ (reference sequence). CDR3 length: 16 residues. DNA of the CDR3: TGTGCCAGCAGCCCTGGACAGGTCGTGACAAATGAAAAACTGTTTTTT. Translation gives CASSPGQVVTNEKLFF.

The V and J genes are TRBV5-1 and TRBJ2-5; D is possibly TRBD1 (5 bases). Germline assignment: CDR1 SGHRS and CDR2 YFSETQ. The CDR3 sequence is 14 residues long. V shed 3 bases and J shed 1 base, with 10 bases lying between them. CDR3 nucleotides: TGCGCCAGCAGCTCCTGGACACCCCAAGAGACCCAGTACTTC. This encodes CASSSWTPQETQYF.

The V gene is TRBV27, the J gene TRBJ2-7; TRBD2 matches at 14 bases. This CDR3 spans 15 amino acids. Germline CDR1 MNHEY, CDR2 SMNVEV (reference sequence). The V and J ends lost 6 bases and 2 bases, in that order; junction bases with no gene match: 3. CDR3: CASSWGLAGAYEQYF. CDR3 coding DNA: TGTGCCAGCAGCTGGGGACTAGCGGGAGCCTACGAGCAGTACTTC.